This T cell receptor (beta chain) was documented in a study of T cell responses to AZD1222 COVID-19 vaccine. Data came from immunoSEQ multiplex PCR; TCRdb stores just in-frame clones and leaves some out. Among approximately 100,000 clones, around 90% were seen once, and the ten largest hold 4.5% to 6.5%. Germline CDR1 and CDR2: WNHNN and SYGVQD (reference sequence). The CDR3 runs to 17 residues. V was shortened by 3 bases and J by 0 bases, with 15 bases between the two germline ends. This clonotype was sampled from an adult in good health. This rearrangement joins TRBV10-1 to TRBJ2-1; D not certain. The source was peripheral blood, collected on day 0 of AZD1222 vaccination. The CDR3 loop is CASSEGVSRSSYNEQFF. The CDR3 DNA follows: TGCGCCAGCAGTGAAGGCGTCAGTCGGAGCTCCTACAATGAGCAGTTCTTC.